Listed here is a single T cell receptor (beta chain). It has no known antigen specificity. Per-nucleotide qualities are absent, and no much larger clonotype sits a single base away. The library relied on the immunoSEQ multiplex PCR assay. Held by TCRdb, this immuneACCESS table contains in-frame sequences only and omits some clones. Under half of the omission traces to an unresolved V gene where checked; the cause of the rest is unknown. Here the sample has some 860 clones; around 77% occur a single time. The ten largest clones represent 16% of the sample. This record belongs to a study of tumor T cells in aggressive B-cell lymphoma (TCRdb year 2017). The CDR3 spans 16 residues, from the cysteine through the phenylalanine. Only CDR3 DNA remains: 48 bases, in frame from the first base. V ends up 2 bases short and J 2 bases short, with an unmatched junction base count of 6. Looking up the germline V gene yields CDR1 SNHLY and CDR2 FYNNEI.

The chain is made from TRBV2 and TRBJ2-1; a stretch of 7 junction bases matches TRBD2. This clonotype was sampled from an adult with diffuse large B cell lymphoma. Some clones in this sample may be carry-over from other donors' samples. Material: tumor tissue. In nucleotides, the sequence is TGTGCCAGCAGTGAATGGGCCGGGGGGACCTACAATGAGCAGTTCTTC. Its translation is CASSEWAGGTYNEQFF. The reference TRBV2 and TRBJ2-1 proteins fill in what lies around the CDR3, so the full variable domain reads EPEVTQTPSHQVTQMGQEVILRCVPISNHLYFYWYRQILGQKVEFLVSFYNNEISEKSEIFDDQFSVERPDGSNFTLKIRSTKLEDSAMYFCASSEWAGGTYNEQFFGPGTRLTVL.